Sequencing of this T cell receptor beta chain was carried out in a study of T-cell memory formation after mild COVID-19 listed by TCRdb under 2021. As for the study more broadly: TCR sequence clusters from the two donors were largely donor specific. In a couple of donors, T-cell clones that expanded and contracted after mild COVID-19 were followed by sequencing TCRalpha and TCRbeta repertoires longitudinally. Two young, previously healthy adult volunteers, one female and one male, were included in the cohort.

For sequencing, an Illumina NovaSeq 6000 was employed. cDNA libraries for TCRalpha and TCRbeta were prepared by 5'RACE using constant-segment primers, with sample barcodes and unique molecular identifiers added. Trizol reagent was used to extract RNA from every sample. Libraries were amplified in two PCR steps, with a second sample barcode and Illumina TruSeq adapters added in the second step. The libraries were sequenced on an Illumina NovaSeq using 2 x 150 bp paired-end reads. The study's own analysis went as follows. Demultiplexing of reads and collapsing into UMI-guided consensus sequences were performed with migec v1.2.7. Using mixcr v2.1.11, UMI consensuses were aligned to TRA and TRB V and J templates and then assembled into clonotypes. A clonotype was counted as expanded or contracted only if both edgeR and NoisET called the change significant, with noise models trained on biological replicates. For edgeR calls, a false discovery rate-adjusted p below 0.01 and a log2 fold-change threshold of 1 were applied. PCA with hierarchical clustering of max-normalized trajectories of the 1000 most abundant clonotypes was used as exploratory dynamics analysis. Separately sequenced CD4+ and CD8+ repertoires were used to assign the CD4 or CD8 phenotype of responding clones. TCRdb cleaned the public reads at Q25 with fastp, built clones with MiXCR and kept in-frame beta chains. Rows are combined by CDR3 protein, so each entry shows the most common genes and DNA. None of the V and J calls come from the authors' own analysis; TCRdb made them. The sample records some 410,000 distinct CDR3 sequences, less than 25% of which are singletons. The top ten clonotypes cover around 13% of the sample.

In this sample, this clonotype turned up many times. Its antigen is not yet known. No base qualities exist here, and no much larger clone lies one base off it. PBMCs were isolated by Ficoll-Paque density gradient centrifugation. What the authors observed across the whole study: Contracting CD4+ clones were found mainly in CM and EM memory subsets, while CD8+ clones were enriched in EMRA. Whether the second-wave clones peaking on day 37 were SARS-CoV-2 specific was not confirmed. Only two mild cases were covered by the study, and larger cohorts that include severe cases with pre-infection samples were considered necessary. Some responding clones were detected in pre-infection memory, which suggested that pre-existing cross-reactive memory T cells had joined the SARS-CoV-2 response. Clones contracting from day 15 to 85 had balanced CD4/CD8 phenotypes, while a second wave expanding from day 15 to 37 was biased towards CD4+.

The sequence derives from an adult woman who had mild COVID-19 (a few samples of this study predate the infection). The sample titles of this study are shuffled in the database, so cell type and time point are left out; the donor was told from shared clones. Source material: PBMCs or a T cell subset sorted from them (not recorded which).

This receptor has the CDR3 CSVEDLKQGNYEQYF. In nucleotide form, the sequence is TGCAGCGTTGAAGATCTGAAACAGGGGAACTACGAGCAGTACTTC. The receptor chain draws on TRBV29-1 and TRBJ2-7; TRBD1 agrees with 7 junctional bases. Ends trimmed: V by 0 bases, J by 3 bases; bases unmatched to a gene: 8. From cysteine to phenylalanine, the CDR3 is 15 amino acids long. Just the 45-base CDR3 DNA is kept, in frame starting at base 1. In the germline V gene, CDR1 corresponds to SQVTM and CDR2 to ANQGSEA.